These 30 T cell receptor beta chains share one sample of origin, sequenced in a study of blood T cell repertoires in COVID-19 (dated by TCRdb to the early 2020s). The library relied on the immunoSEQ multiplex PCR assay. The source is immuneACCESS, and TCRdb retained only in-frame sequences with V and J called. Part of the clones is not carried over; for the studies checked, unresolved V genes explain less than half of this, and the remainder is unexplained. A total of approximately 180,000 clones appear in this sample, over 80% of them only once. The ten largest account for almost 8.5% of the sample. The sequenced sample consisted of peripheral blood. Source of these receptors: a woman aged 70-85 years with acute or convalescent COVID-19.

V usage is TRBV19 and J usage is TRBJ2-1; TRBD1 might be the D (5 bases). Germline V gene data show CDR1 as LNHDA and CDR2 as SQIVND (reference sequence). Trimming took 1 base from V and 7 from J, leaving 17 bases between them. This CDR3 has 16 residues. CDR3 sequence: CASSIGRQGGWNEQFF. CDR3 DNA sequence: TGTGCCAGTAGTATAGGTCGCCAGGGTGGGTGGAATGAGCAGTTCTTC.

This clone was counted once. The rearrangement links TRBV9 to TRBJ2-3, with 7 bases lining up with TRBD2. Trimming cost V 0 bases and J 4 bases; bases outside gene matches: 5. Germline V gives CDR1 SGDLS, CDR2 YYNGEE. CDR3 size: 15 residues. CDR3 DNA: TGTGCCAGCAGCGTAGTCGGCGGGAGTCCAGATACGCAGTATTTT. As protein: CASSVVGGSPDTQYF. The whole variable domain, filled in from reference TRBV9 and TRBJ2-3, reads DSGVTQTPKHLITATGQRVTLRCSPRSGDLSVYWYQQSLDQGLQFLIQYYNGEERAKGNILERFSAQQFPDLHSELNLSSLELGDSALYFCASSVVGGSPDTQYFGPGTRLTVL.

A single count supports this clone. The chain carries TRBV7-9 and TRBJ1-1, with D possibly matching TRBD1 (6 bases). The V gene lost 8 bases and the J gene lost 1 base, with 11 bases spanning the gap. CDR3 length: 13 residues. Germline loops: CDR1 SEHNR, CDR2 FQNEAQ (reference sequence). The CDR3 bases are TGTGCCAGCGGAAGGGGGGGGAACACTGAAGCTTTCTTT. Translation gives CASGRGGNTEAFF.

This rearrangement joins TRBV5-4 to TRBJ1-1, with D hard to call. Trimming stripped 0 bases from V and 1 base from J, with 7 bases between. The CDR3 is 14 residues long. Per germline, CDR1 SGHNT and CDR2 YYREEE (reference sequence). CDR3 loop: CASSLDPGNTEAFF. The CDR3 nucleotides are TGTGCCAGCAGCTTGGATCCAGGGAACACTGAAGCTTTCTTT. Based on the CDR3 plus reference TRBV5-4 and TRBJ1-1, the full variable domain is ETGVTQSPTHLIKTRGQQVTLRCSSQSGHNTVSWYQQALGQGPQFIFQYYREEENGRGNFPPRFSGLQFPNYSSELNVNALELDDSALYLCASSLDPGNTEAFFGQGTRLTVV.

The V gene is TRBV7-9, the J gene TRBJ1-4; no clear D gene. The CDR3 covers 11 residues. V was clipped by 2 bases and J by 13 bases, with 8 bases between them. Germline CDR1 SEHNR, CDR2 FQNEAQ (reference sequence). CDR3 sequence reads: CASSLYGVLFF. CDR3 in DNA: TGTGCCAGCAGCTTATACGGGGTACTGTTTTTT.

This sequence joins TRBV6-5 and TRBJ1-3, with 8 bases that match TRBD1. Germline V gene lookup returns CDR1 MNHEY and CDR2 SVGAGI. Unmatched junction bases numbered 3, after V lost 5 bases and J lost 0 bases. The CDR3 is made up of 15 amino acids. Written as DNA, the CDR3 is TGTGCCAGCAGTCCAGACAGGGGCTCTGGAAACACCATATATTTT. This codes for CASSPDRGSGNTIYF.

This chain connects TRBV30 to TRBJ2-3; D might be TRBD1 (6 bases). CDR1 is GTSNPN and CDR2 is SVGIG in the germline V gene (reference sequence). V was pared by 7 bases and J by 2 bases, with 10 bases between. CDR3 length equals 12 residues. This CDR3 is CASQGNTDTQYF. The CDR3 DNA follows: TGTGCCTCACAGGGTAACACAGATACGCAGTATTTT.

The chain uses TRBV3-1 (or the pseudogene TRBV3-2) and TRBJ2-3; maybe TRBD2 (5 bases). V lost 4 bases, J lost 4 bases, and 15 bases lay in between. The germline V gene encodes CDR1 LGHDT and CDR2 YNNKEL (reference sequence). This CDR3 is 15 amino acids long. DNA of the CDR3: TGTGCCAGCAGCCTCACCGGGGTCTTCGCAGATACGCAGTATTTT. This sequence encodes CASSLTGVFADTQYF.

J is TRBJ2-1 and V is TRBV4-3, with 10 bases matching TRBD2. Germline V lookup: CDR1 LGHNA, CDR2 YSLEER. Unmatched junction bases numbered 8, after V lost 0 bases and J lost 3 bases. CDR3 length: 18 amino acids. The CDR3 bases are TGCGCCAGCAGCCAAGACCCAGCAAGGACTAGCGGCTACAATGAGCAGTTCTTC. Amino acids: CASSQDPARTSGYNEQFF.

This clone was counted only a few times. Here the CDR3 reads CASSLDGGGYNEQFF. The CDR3 DNA follows: TGTGCCAGCAGCTTAGATGGGGGGGGATACAATGAGCAGTTCTTC. V usage is TRBV11-3 and J usage is TRBJ2-1; TRBD2 aligns across 7 bases. The CDR3 is made up of 15 amino acids. The V and J ends lost 0 bases and 4 bases, in that order; junction bases with no gene match: 3. CDR1 is SGHNT, CDR2 YENEEA, per germline.

V and J are TRBV6-2 or TRBV6-3 and TRBJ2-1, with D maybe TRBD2 (6 bases). The CDR3 sequence is 15 residues long. The germline V gene has CDR1 MNHEY and CDR2 SVGEGT. The V and J ends lost 6 bases and 4 bases respectively, with 16 bases between them. The CDR3 protein is CASSPLGTAYNEQFF. CDR3 coding DNA: TGTGCCAGCAGCCCCTTGGGGACTGCGTACAATGAGCAGTTCTTC.

The chain is built from TRBV7-2 and TRBJ1-1; D possibly corresponds to TRBD1 (5 bases). CDR1 and CDR2 from the germline V gene are SGHTA and FQGNSA. The CDR3 length is 13 residues. Trimming left V 5 bases short and J 4 bases short, with 11 bases between. In DNA, the CDR3 is TGTGCCAGCAGCCCCCGGGGGGGCACTGAAGCTTTCTTT. This codes for CASSPRGGTEAFF.

The chain is built from TRBV3-1 (or the pseudogene TRBV3-2) and TRBJ1-1, with TRBD1 identical over 11 bases. The CDR3 covers 13 residues. The trim removed 3 bases at V and 6 bases at J, leaving 0 bases unmatched. The germline CDR1 and CDR2 sequences are LGHDT and YNNKEL (reference sequence). In nucleotides, the CDR3 is TGTGCCAGCAGCCAGGGACAGGGGGCTGAAGCTTTCTTT. Encoded protein: CASSQGQGAEAFF.

The chain is built from TRBV7-2 and TRBJ1-2; D may be TRBD1 (5 bases). The germline V and J ends were trimmed by 4 bases and 1 base, with 13 bases remaining between them. CDR3 length: 15 residues. CDR1 and CDR2 (germline): SGHTA, FQGNSA. The DNA for the CDR3 is TGTGCCAGCAGCTCGGGGGGTGCTCTTAACTATGGCTACACCTTC. This translates into CASSSGGALNYGYTF.

The chain recombines TRBV28 with TRBJ1-2; no reliable D call. The V gene's germline CDR1 is MDHEN and CDR2 SYDVKM. The CDR3 consists of 16 residues. V was cut by 5 bases and J by 2 bases, with 18 bases left in between. Here the CDR3 DNA reads TGTGCCAGCAGTCCGCCGGGTCTAGCGTCCAACTATGGCTACACCTTC. Translating it yields CASSPPGLASNYGYTF.

This clone is labeled medium-sized (0.01 to 0.1%). The chain uses TRBV5-1 and TRBJ1-1, with D possibly TRBD1 on 6 matching bases. Trimming stripped 0 bases from V and 5 bases from J, with 17 bases between. Germline V gene data show CDR1 as SGHRS and CDR2 as YFSETQ. There are 16 residues in the CDR3. The CDR3 DNA sequence: TGCGCCAGCAGCTTGGATGGGGGGGCGAGCGAAACTGAAGCTTTCTTT. Its translation: CASSLDGGASETEAFF.

This clone was recorded only once. The V call is TRBV5-4, the J call TRBJ2-1; D is perhaps TRBD2 (6 bases). In germline, CDR1 is SGHNT, CDR2 YYREEE (reference sequence). There are 12 residues in the CDR3. V gave up 5 bases and J gave up 7 bases, with 10 bases separating them. Here the CDR3 DNA reads TGTGCCAGCAGATCAGGAGGGAATGAGCAGTTCTTC. This translates into CASRSGGNEQFF.

This clone was observed once. The chain employs TRBV12-3 or TRBV12-4 and TRBJ2-6, with D unclear. V was shortened by 6 bases and J by 6 bases, with 6 bases between the two germline ends. The CDR3 is 12 residues long. CDR3 residues: CASRRKANVLTF. The CDR3 nucleotides are TGTGCCAGCAGGCGGAAGGCCAACGTCCTGACTTTC.

The chain has TRBV7-9 and TRBJ1-3; no firm D call. Trimming removed 5 bases from V and 0 bases from J, with 11 bases in between. The CDR3 spans 15 residues. Germline CDR1 SEHNR, CDR2 FQNEAQ (reference sequence). Here the CDR3 reads CASSQYLSSGNTIYF. CDR3 sequence (DNA): TGTGCCAGCAGCCAATACTTGAGCTCTGGAAACACCATATATTTT.

The chain uses TRBV11-2 and TRBJ2-5, with D tentatively TRBD2 (5 bases). Trimming shortened V by 5 bases and J by 5 bases, and 15 bases separated the two germline ends. The V gene's germline CDR1 is SGHAT and CDR2 FQNNGV. There are 14 residues in the CDR3. DNA for the CDR3: TGTGCCAGCAGCCCACTAGTACGGGTCGAGACCCAGTACTTC. Its translation is CASSPLVRVETQYF.

This chain uses TRBV3-1 (or the pseudogene TRBV3-2) with TRBJ1-2; D may be TRBD1 (6 bases). The V gene's germline CDR1 is LGHDT and CDR2 YNNKEL (reference sequence). Trimming stripped 4 bases from V and 8 bases from J, with 17 bases between. This CDR3 contains 14 residues. The CDR3 DNA reads as TGTGCCAGCAGCCCCCCCCCGGGACATAAAGGCTACACCTTC. Its protein is CASSPPPGHKGYTF.

The J gene is TRBJ1-2, the V gene TRBV30; D possibly corresponds to TRBD1 (5 bases). V lost 2 bases and J lost 3, with 13 bases in between. Germline V CDR1 and CDR2: GTSNPN, SVGIG (reference sequence). CDR3 length equals 14 residues. Here the CDR3 DNA reads TGTGCCTGGAGTAGGTTCCGGGGGGACTATGGCTACACCTTC. Amino acids: CAWSRFRGDYGYTF.

V is TRBV6-1 and J is TRBJ2-3; no firm D call. Germline V gene data show CDR1 as MNHNS and CDR2 as SASEGT. With 3 bases removed from V and 1 base from J, the gap between germline ends came to 8 bases. The CDR3 runs 14 residues. The CDR3 DNA reads TGTGCCAGCAGTGACCGACAAGGCACAGATACGCAGTATTTT. This codes for CASSDRQGTDTQYF.

The chain uses TRBV7-8 and TRBJ2-7; 8 bases are a match to TRBD2. The CDR3 is made up of 18 amino acids. The trim removed 1 base at V and 2 bases at J, leaving 13 bases unmatched. Germline CDR1 and CDR2: SGHVS and FQNEAQ. CDR3 residues: CASSLDGVRAGDPYEQYF. CDR3 in DNA: TGTGCCAGCAGCTTAGACGGCGTCCGAGCGGGGGACCCCTACGAGCAGTACTTC.

The CDR3 DNA is TGTGCCAGCGAAGGGAACGGAGGAAATAGCAATCAGCCCCAGCATTTT. Translation: CASEGNGGNSNQPQHF. The genes are TRBV19 and TRBJ1-5; D not resolved. The ends were cut back, 9 bases at V and 0 bases at J, with 18 bases in the middle. Germline CDR1 is LNHDA and CDR2 is SQIVND (reference sequence). This CDR3 comprises 16 residues.

The CDR3 region is CASREYNSPLHF. For the CDR3, the DNA is TGTGCCAGCAGGGAGTATAATTCACCCCTCCACTTT. The chain employs TRBV7-8 and TRBJ1-6, with D hard to call. The CDR3 length is 12 residues. From germline, CDR1 is SGHVS and CDR2 FQNEAQ. The V and J ends lost 6 bases and 4 bases respectively, with 4 bases between them.

CDR3 sequence (DNA): TGTGCCATAAATACTAGGGAGTCCTATGGCTACACCTTC. The encoded protein is CAINTRESYGYTF. This rearrangement joins TRBV10-3 to TRBJ1-2; D call uncertain. With 9 bases removed from V and 4 bases from J, the gap between germline ends came to 15 bases. From germline, CDR1 is ENHRY and CDR2 SYGVKD. This CDR3 region has 13 residues.

This chain connects TRBV4-2 to TRBJ2-7; 8 bases are shared with TRBD1. The V gene end was trimmed by 6 bases and the J gene end by 7 bases; junction bases not matched to a gene: 5. This CDR3 has 12 residues. The germline gives CDR1 LGHNA, CDR2 YNFKEQ. In DNA, the CDR3 is TGTGCCAGCAGTCCACAGGGGGATGAGCAGTACTTC. Translating it yields CASSPQGDEQYF.

V is TRBV10-3 and J is TRBJ2-1; D is possibly TRBD2 (5 bases). The V end lost 0 bases, the J end lost 0 bases, and 15 bases lay between the germline ends. Germline values: CDR1 ENHRY, CDR2 SYGVKD. The length of the CDR3 is 18 residues. The DNA for the CDR3 is TGTGCCATCAGTGAGTCGAGTGGGGTAGGGAGCTCCTACAATGAGCAGTTCTTC. Protein product: CAISESSGVGSSYNEQFF.

The chain carries TRBV6-2 or TRBV6-3 and TRBJ1-1; a weak D match, TRBD1 (5 bases). The CDR3 is made up of 15 amino acids. Germline CDR1 and CDR2: MNHEY and SVGEGT. The ends were cut back, 0 bases at V and 6 bases at J, with 14 bases in the middle. This CDR3 reads CASSYSPGWKPEAFF. In DNA, the CDR3 is TGTGCCAGCAGTTACTCTCCAGGGTGGAAGCCTGAAGCTTTCTTT.